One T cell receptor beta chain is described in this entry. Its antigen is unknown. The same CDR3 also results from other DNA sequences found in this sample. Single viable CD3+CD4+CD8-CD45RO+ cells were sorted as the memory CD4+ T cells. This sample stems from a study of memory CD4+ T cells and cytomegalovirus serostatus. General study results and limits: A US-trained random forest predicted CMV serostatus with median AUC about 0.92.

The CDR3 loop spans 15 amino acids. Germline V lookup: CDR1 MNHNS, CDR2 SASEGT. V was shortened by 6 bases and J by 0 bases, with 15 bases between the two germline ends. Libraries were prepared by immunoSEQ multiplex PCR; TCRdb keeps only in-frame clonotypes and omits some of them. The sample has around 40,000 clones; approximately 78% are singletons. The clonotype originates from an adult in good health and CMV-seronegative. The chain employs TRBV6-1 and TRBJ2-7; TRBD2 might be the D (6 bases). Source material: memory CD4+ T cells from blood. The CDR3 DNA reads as TGTGCCAGCAGCTCCCTGGGGGGAAGCTCCTACGAGCAGTACTTC. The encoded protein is CASSSLGGSSYEQYF.